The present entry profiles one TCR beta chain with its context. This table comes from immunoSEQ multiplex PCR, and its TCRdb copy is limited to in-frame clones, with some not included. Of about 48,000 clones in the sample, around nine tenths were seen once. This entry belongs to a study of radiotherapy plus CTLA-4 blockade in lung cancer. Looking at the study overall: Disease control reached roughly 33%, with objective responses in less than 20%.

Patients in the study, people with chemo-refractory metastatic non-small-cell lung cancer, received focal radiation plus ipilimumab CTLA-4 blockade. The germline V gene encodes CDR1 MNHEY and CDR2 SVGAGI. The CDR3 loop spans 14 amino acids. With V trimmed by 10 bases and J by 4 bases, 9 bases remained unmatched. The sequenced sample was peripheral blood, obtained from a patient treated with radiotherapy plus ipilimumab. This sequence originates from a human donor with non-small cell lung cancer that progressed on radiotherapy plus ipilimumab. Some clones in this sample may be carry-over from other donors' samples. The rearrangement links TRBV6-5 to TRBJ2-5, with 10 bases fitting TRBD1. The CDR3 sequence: CATGGGTGAETQYF. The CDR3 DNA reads TGTGCCACCGGCGGGGGGACAGGGGCAGAGACCCAGTACTTC.